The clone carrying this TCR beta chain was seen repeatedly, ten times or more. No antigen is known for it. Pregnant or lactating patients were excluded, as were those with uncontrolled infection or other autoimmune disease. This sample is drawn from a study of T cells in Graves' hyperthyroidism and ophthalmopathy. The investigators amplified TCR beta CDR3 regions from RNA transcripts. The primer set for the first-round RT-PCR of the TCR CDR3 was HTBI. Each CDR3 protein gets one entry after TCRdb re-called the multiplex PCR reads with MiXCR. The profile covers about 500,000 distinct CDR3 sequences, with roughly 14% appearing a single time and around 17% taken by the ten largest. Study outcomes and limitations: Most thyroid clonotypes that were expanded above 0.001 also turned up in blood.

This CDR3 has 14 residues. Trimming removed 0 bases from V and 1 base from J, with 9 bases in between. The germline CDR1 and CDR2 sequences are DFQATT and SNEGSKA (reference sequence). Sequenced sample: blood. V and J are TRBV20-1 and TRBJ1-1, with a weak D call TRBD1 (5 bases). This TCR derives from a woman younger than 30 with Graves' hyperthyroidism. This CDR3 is CSARDPGQNTEAFF. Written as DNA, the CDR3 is TGCAGTGCTAGAGACCCAGGACAGAACACTGAAGCTTTCTTT.